Sequencing of this T cell receptor beta chain was carried out in a study of blood T cell repertoires in COVID-19. Background on the study: Researchers got acute and convalescent COVID-19 samples from the United States, Italy and Spain. PBMCs, B-cell-depleted T cells, or T cells provided the cDNA or gDNA that made up the material.

This clone was detected only once. Trimming cost V 6 bases and J 4 bases, with 13 bases left between them. This CDR3 has 14 amino acids. Germline V gives CDR1 ENHRY, CDR2 SYGVKD. Assay used: immunoSEQ multiplex PCR; TCRdb lists only in-frame clones, some missing. The sample consists of tens of thousands of clones, approximately 84% of them appearing once. Sequencing was done on a sample of peripheral blood. This sequence was found in a woman in her fifties or sixties with acute or convalescent COVID-19. The chain uses TRBV10-3 and TRBJ2-1; maybe TRBD1 (5 bases). The CDR3 DNA follows: TGTGCCATCAGCCCAGGGTTAGAGTACAATGAGCAGTTCTTC. Translating it yields CAISPGLEYNEQFF.